This T cell receptor (beta chain) derives from a study of cytomegalovirus exposure and HLA in healthy donors. Study-wide background: The 90 to 150 validation repertoires and the roughly 690 first-cohort repertoires shared a platform, a later analysis reported. General study findings and limits: In vitro testing confirmed a few CMV-associated chains as specific for CMV antigens.

The table lists this clone with a count of one. Antigen: not known. Among the 90 to 150 subjects of the validation cohort, separate from the 666-subject first cohort, were the donors. Assay: immunoSEQ multiplex PCR; the TCRdb copy retains only in-frame clones and omits some. The sample has about 130,000 clones, roughly nine tenths seen once. There are 14 residues in the CDR3. CDR1 MNHEY and CDR2 SVGAGI come from the germline V gene. V was pared by 6 bases and J by 8 bases, with 6 bases of the junction left unmatched. What was sequenced was PBMCs. The sequence was collected from a woman younger than 30 in good health and CMV-seronegative. V and J are TRBV6-5 and TRBJ1-4, with TRBD1 identical over 10 bases. This CDR3 is CASRMDRGGEKLFF. DNA of the CDR3: TGTGCCAGCAGGATGGACAGGGGGGGGGAAAAACTGTTTTTT.